One and the same sample provided the 32 T cell receptor beta chains below, sequenced in a study of OX40 agonist ivuxolimab in advanced cancers. TCRdb's copy holds only in-frame clones and misses some; the assay was immunoSEQ multiplex PCR. The sample consists of over 15,000 clones, over 60% of them appearing once. The specimen comprised CD4+ or CD8+ T cells sorted from blood, sampled in a trial of the OX40 agonist ivuxolimab. These receptors all come from an adult with an advanced solid tumor such as melanoma, head and neck, liver or kidney cancer.

V gene TRBV15 combines with J gene TRBJ2-5; no clear D. From germline, CDR1 is LNHNV and CDR2 YYDKDF (reference sequence). V was pared by 4 bases and J by 2 bases, with 11 bases between. The CDR3 sequence is 14 residues long. The CDR3 sequence: CATSISRLQETQYF. DNA for the CDR3: TGTGCCACCAGCATCTCCAGGCTACAAGAGACCCAGTACTTC.

This clone was detected once. V gene TRBV5-1 combines with J gene TRBJ2-7; D remains ambiguous. This CDR3 region has 13 residues. Per the germline V gene, CDR1 is SGHRS and CDR2 is YFSETQ. V lost 4 bases and J lost 3, with 11 bases in between. The CDR3 DNA sequence: TGCGCCAGCAGCCTGTTTAGCCACTACGAGCAGTACTTC. Translating gives CASSLFSHYEQYF.

The V and J genes are TRBV15 and TRBJ2-1, with TRBD1 matching 7 bases. The J segment lost 6 bases and the V segment lost 5 bases, leaving 4 bases of the junction unmatched. CDR3 size: 13 residues. The V gene's germline CDR1 is LNHNV and CDR2 YYDKDF (reference sequence). DNA of the CDR3: TGTGCCACCAGCCAAGGGGGCATCAATGAGCAGTTCTTC. Its protein is CATSQGGINEQFF.

V is TRBV18 and J is TRBJ1-1; a weak D match, TRBD1 (5 bases). CDR3 length: 15 residues. The ends were cut back, 3 bases at V and 3 bases at J, with 14 bases in the middle. CDR1 is KGHSH and CDR2 is LQKENI in the germline V gene. CDR3 nucleotides: TGTGCCAGCTCACCCGTACTCAGGGATTACACTGAAGCTTTCTTT. Translation: CASSPVLRDYTEAFF.

The chain joins TRBV9 to TRBJ2-7; tentatively, D is TRBD2 (7 bases). In germline, CDR1 is SGDLS, CDR2 YYNGEE. The V gene lost 0 bases and the J gene lost 5 bases, with 15 bases spanning the gap. This CDR3 is built from 15 residues. CDR3 coding DNA: TGTGCCAGCAGCGTAGCTGGGGGGGGCACGCACGAGCAGTACTTC. Translation gives CASSVAGGGTHEQYF.

The chain combines TRBV10-2 with TRBJ2-1; 13 bases agree with TRBD2. In germline, CDR1 is WSHSY, CDR2 SAAADI. The trim removed 7 bases at V and 4 bases at J, leaving 7 bases unmatched. The CDR3 sequence is 16 residues long. The CDR3 region has the DNA TGCGCCAGCACCAAGTCGGGACTAGCGGGATACAATGAGCAGTTCTTC. This translates into CASTKSGLAGYNEQFF.

The rearrangement uses TRBV6-4 and TRBJ2-1; 9 bases match TRBD1. The CDR3 sequence is 14 residues long. CDR1 MRHNA and CDR2 SNTAGT come from the germline V gene. The J segment lost 8 bases and the V segment lost 8 bases, leaving 10 bases of the junction unmatched. CDR3 protein: CASGDGQGKDEQFF. The CDR3 DNA reads as TGTGCCAGCGGAGATGGACAGGGGAAGGATGAGCAGTTCTTC.

V and J are TRBV7-9 and TRBJ2-3; D is ambiguous. CDR1 is SEHNR and CDR2 is FQNEAQ in the germline V gene (reference sequence). Between the trimmed V and J ends, which lost 10 bases and 2 bases, there was a span of 10 bases. This CDR3 contains 12 residues. Written as DNA, the CDR3 is TGTGCCACAGACGGCGACACAGATACGCAGTATTTT. Translating it yields CATDGDTDTQYF.

This chain links TRBV6-5 with TRBJ2-5; D assignment may be TRBD1 or TRBD2 (5 bases each). The CDR3 sequence is 13 residues long. Germline V gene lookup returns CDR1 MNHEY and CDR2 SVGAGI. Trimming pared 5 bases from V and 7 bases from J, leaving 14 bases between. The DNA for the CDR3 is TGTGCCAGCAGTACGGGGCGGACGGGGACCCAGTACTTC. Encoded protein: CASSTGRTGTQYF.

This chain links TRBV25-1 with TRBJ2-7; D is undetermined. V gave up 3 bases and J gave up 6 bases, with 18 bases separating them. The germline V gene encodes CDR1 MGHDK and CDR2 SYGVNS. This CDR3 comprises 15 residues. The CDR3 spells CASSDWAGGLSEQYF. CDR3 DNA sequence: TGTGCCAGCAGTGATTGGGCAGGTGGGCTTAGCGAGCAGTACTTC.

The chain links TRBV4-2 to TRBJ2-1; 10 positions agree with TRBD2. The J segment lost 7 bases and the V segment lost 8 bases, leaving 11 bases of the junction unmatched. Germline CDR1 LGHNA, CDR2 YNFKEQ. This CDR3 is built from 15 residues. The CDR3 DNA reads as TGTGCCAGCGGCCCAACTAGCGGGAATAGAAATGAGCAGTTCTTC. Its protein product is CASGPTSGNRNEQFF.

The V gene is TRBV10-2, the J gene TRBJ2-7, with 9 positions matching TRBD2. CDR3 size: 16 residues. Unmatched junction bases numbered 6, after V lost 2 bases and J lost 1 base. Germline V gives CDR1 WSHSY, CDR2 SAAADI. This CDR3 reads CASSEGLASNSYEQYF. The CDR3 coding sequence is TGCGCCAGCAGTGAGGGACTAGCGTCAAATTCCTACGAGCAGTACTTC.

In this sample, this clone is hyperexpanded. This specimen includes other DNA sequences encoding the same CDR3. The CDR3: CASSFGTGLYEQYF. The CDR3 region has the DNA TGTGCCAGCAGCTTTGGGACAGGGCTCTACGAGCAGTACTTC. The chain combines TRBV5-6 with TRBJ2-7, with 9 bases matching TRBD1. Germline CDR1 is SGHDT and CDR2 is YYEEEE. The CDR3 totals 14 residues. Trimming took 2 bases from V and 3 from J; bases not matched to a gene: 3.

This chain's CDR3 is CASSLTGYHEQYF. CDR3 DNA: TGTGCCAGCAGCTTGACCGGGTACCACGAGCAGTACTTC. V gene TRBV5-6 combines with J gene TRBJ2-7; the D is unclear. The germline V gene has CDR1 SGHDT and CDR2 YYEEEE. CDR3 length: 13 amino acids. The V and J ends lost 1 base and 5 bases respectively, with 10 bases between them.

The CDR3 is CATSEGLAVMPYEQYF. CDR3 nucleotides: TGTGCCACCAGCGAAGGACTAGCGGTTATGCCCTACGAGCAGTACTTC. The chain uses TRBV15 and TRBJ2-7; the match to TRBD2 covers 10 bases. V lost 5 bases and J lost 2; bases outside the gene matches: 9. This CDR3 region has 16 residues. CDR1 and CDR2 (germline): LNHNV, YYDKDF (reference sequence).

J is TRBJ2-1 and V is TRBV5-1; 11 nucleotides agree with TRBD2. The V and J ends lost 0 bases and 6 bases, in that order; junction bases with no gene match: 2. The CDR3 runs to 15 residues. Germline values: CDR1 SGHRS, CDR2 YFSETQ. CDR3 region: CASSLGLAGLNEQFF. CDR3 nucleotide sequence: TGCGCCAGCAGCTTGGGACTAGCGGGGCTCAATGAGCAGTTCTTC.

The chain links TRBV6-1 to TRBJ2-6; 8 nucleotides agree with TRBD1. The germline CDR1 and CDR2 sequences are MNHNS and SASEGT. CDR3 length: 17 residues. Germline trimming cut 4 bases from V and 0 bases from J; bases unmatched to any gene: 5. The CDR3 sequence: CASSGGQAISGANVLTF. DNA of the CDR3: TGTGCCAGCAGTGGGGGACAGGCCATCTCTGGGGCCAACGTCCTGACTTTC.

The CDR3 DNA follows: TGCGCCAGCAGCTTGGGAGCGTACTCCTACGAGCAGTACTTC. As protein: CASSLGAYSYEQYF. This chain links TRBV5-1 with TRBJ2-5; D is unclear. The J call is in doubt because the DNA end fits TRBJ2-7 better. The CDR3 is 14 amino acids. The germline V gene encodes CDR1 SGHRS and CDR2 YFSETQ.

V gene TRBV7-9 combines with J gene TRBJ2-7; no clear D. Germline lookup yields CDR1 SEHNR and CDR2 FQNEAQ (reference sequence). This CDR3 is built from 14 residues. The germline V and J ends were trimmed by 4 bases and 0 bases, with 10 bases remaining between them. The CDR3 coding sequence is TGTGCCAGCAGCTCCACGACGGACTCCTACGAGCAGTACTTC. This translates into CASSSTTDSYEQYF.

The chain employs TRBV29-1 and TRBJ2-7; a weak D match, TRBD1 (6 bases). The V end was cut by 6 bases, the J end by 2 bases, with 11 bases between. This CDR3 has 12 amino acids. Germline values: CDR1 SQVTM, CDR2 ANQGSEA. The CDR3 is CSVADSPYEQYF. DNA for the CDR3: TGCAGCGTCGCGGACAGTCCCTACGAGCAGTACTTC.

V is TRBV2 and J is TRBJ2-7; no clear D gene. Germline lookup yields CDR1 SNHLY and CDR2 FYNNEI. CDR3 length: 13 amino acids. The ends were cut back, 7 bases at V and 4 bases at J, with 14 bases in the middle. The CDR3 region has the DNA TGTGCCAGCACCTCCGGCAGTACTTACGAGCAGTACTTC. Its translation is CASTSGSTYEQYF.

The rearrangement links TRBV15 to TRBJ2-4; TRBD1 is a possible D gene (6 bases). The CDR3 covers 22 residues. V shed 0 bases and J shed 0 bases, with 27 bases lying between them. Germline V CDR1 and CDR2: LNHNV, YYDKDF (reference sequence). The CDR3 region is CATSRDQGRAGRFELAKNIQYF. The CDR3, as DNA: TGTGCCACCAGCAGAGATCAGGGGCGGGCGGGTCGATTTGAGCTAGCCAAAAACATTCAGTACTTC. Together with reference TRBV15 and TRBJ2-4, the CDR3 gives the full variable domain: DAMVIQNPRYQVTQFGKPVTLSCSQTLNHNVMYWYQQKSSQAPKLLFHYYDKDFNNEADTPDNFQSRRPNTSFCFLDIRSPGLGDTAMYLCATSRDQGRAGRFELAKNIQYFGAGTRLSVL.

The chain carries TRBV5-1 and TRBJ2-7, with 7 nucleotides matching TRBD1. The CDR3 has 14 residues. J lost 4 bases, V lost 4 bases, and 8 bases had no gene match. Germline V CDR1 and CDR2: SGHRS, YFSETQ. CDR3 amino acids: CASSPERGLYEQYF. The DNA of the CDR3 is TGCGCCAGCAGCCCCGAAAGGGGGCTTTACGAGCAGTACTTC.

The rearrangement links TRBV2 to TRBJ2-5; no clear D. The J call could be wrong; TRBJ2-7 is a better fit for the DNA end. Germline V gives CDR1 SNHLY, CDR2 FYNNEI. There are 11 residues in the CDR3. The CDR3 coding sequence is TGTGCCAGCCGTACATTCTACGAGCAGTACTTC. Translating gives CASRTFYEQYF.

J is TRBJ2-2 and V is TRBV29-1; D is perhaps TRBD1 (5 bases). Trimming cost V 8 bases and J 5 bases, with 12 bases left between them. Germline V CDR1 and CDR2: SQVTM, ANQGSEA. This CDR3 contains 12 residues. The CDR3 nucleotides read TGCAGCTACCAGGGCACAACCGGGGAGCTGTTTTTT. Its translation is CSYQGTTGELFF.

This chain uses TRBV27 with TRBJ2-2; D is unclear. The CDR3 spans 13 residues. V was trimmed by 3 bases and J by 6 bases, leaving 8 bases between them. Germline values: CDR1 MNHEY, CDR2 SMNVEV (reference sequence). The DNA of the CDR3 is TGTGCCAGCAGTTTTTCAGTATCCGGGGAGCTGTTTTTT. Protein product: CASSFSVSGELFF.

Judged by abundance, this clone is medium-sized. The rearrangement links TRBV5-1 to TRBJ1-2; 7 bases fit TRBD1. CDR1 and CDR2 (germline): SGHRS, YFSETQ. CDR3 length: 14 residues. With 5 bases clipped from V and 4 bases from J, the junction kept 8 bases outside the gene matches. The CDR3 nucleotides are TGCGCCAGCAGGTCGATACAGGGGATCTATGGCTACACCTTC. It translates to CASRSIQGIYGYTF.

The chain links TRBV6-5 to TRBJ1-1; D not resolved. Germline loops: CDR1 MNHEY, CDR2 SVGAGI. The CDR3 has 14 residues. Trimming stripped 4 bases from V and 1 base from J, with 10 bases between. The CDR3 DNA is TGTGCCAGCAGTTCCTGGGAGGCGAACACTGAAGCTTTCTTT. Translation: CASSSWEANTEAFF.

The V and J genes are TRBV4-2 and TRBJ1-2; D gene unclear. Germline lookup yields CDR1 LGHNA and CDR2 YNFKEQ. The V end was cut by 2 bases, the J end by 5 bases, with 18 bases between. CDR3 length: 16 residues. CDR3 in DNA: TGTGCCAGCAGCCAACACGCGTTAGGGCCTGGATATGGCTACACCTTC. Translated: CASSQHALGPGYGYTF.

The genes are TRBV11-2 and TRBJ2-5, with D possibly matching TRBD2 (5 bases). This CDR3 region has 14 residues. CDR1 and CDR2 from the germline V gene are SGHAT and FQNNGV. V lost 0 bases and J 11 bases, leaving 16 bases between the germline ends. CDR3 DNA: TGTGCCAGCAGCTTAGAAAATTTCATAAGGGAGCAGTACTTC. It yields the protein CASSLENFIREQYF.

The chain recombines TRBV11-2 with TRBJ2-7; the D is unclear. The CDR3 consists of 15 residues. Germline V lookup: CDR1 SGHAT, CDR2 FQNNGV. V lost 3 bases to trimming and J lost 4 bases, with 16 bases between them. CDR3: CASSFGFGPLYEQYF. Written as DNA, the CDR3 is TGTGCCAGCAGCTTTGGGTTTGGTCCCCTATACGAGCAGTACTTC.

This rearrangement joins TRBV7-9 to TRBJ2-3; D possibly uses TRBD1 or TRBD2 (6 bases each). There are 15 residues in the CDR3. V was clipped by 5 bases and J by 3 bases, with 15 bases between them. From germline, CDR1 is SEHNR and CDR2 FQNEAQ (reference sequence). CDR3 amino acids: CASSRPRGRTDTQYF. The CDR3 nucleotides read TGTGCCAGCAGCCGGCCCCGGGGGCGGACAGATACGCAGTATTTT.